The following is a T cell receptor (beta chain) sequence with its context. The source of the sample is a study of cytotoxic CD8 clonotypes in ibrutinib-treated CLL. Study-level background: The response samples were taken once patients had been treated for a median of 12 months, range 6 to 36.

Genomic DNA (about 2 micrograms) was obtained from cryopreserved PBMCs for construction of TCR beta libraries. V dropped 4 bases and J dropped 4; count of bases not matched to a gene: 3. Germline V gene data show CDR1 as KGHSH and CDR2 as LQKENI. This CDR3 contains 14 residues. Profiled with immunoSEQ multiplex PCR; TCRdb holds only in-frame clones, not every one. Of 90,000 to 95,000 clones in the sample, approximately 80% were seen once. Material: PBMCs, obtained after 24 months of ibrutinib treatment. V gene TRBV18 combines with J gene TRBJ2-7; TRBD2 aligns across 11 bases. This receptor was obtained from a human donor with chronic lymphocytic leukemia. DNA for the CDR3: TGTGCCAGCTCACTACTAGCGGGAGTGTACGAGCAGTACTTC. Translated: CASSLLAGVYEQYF.